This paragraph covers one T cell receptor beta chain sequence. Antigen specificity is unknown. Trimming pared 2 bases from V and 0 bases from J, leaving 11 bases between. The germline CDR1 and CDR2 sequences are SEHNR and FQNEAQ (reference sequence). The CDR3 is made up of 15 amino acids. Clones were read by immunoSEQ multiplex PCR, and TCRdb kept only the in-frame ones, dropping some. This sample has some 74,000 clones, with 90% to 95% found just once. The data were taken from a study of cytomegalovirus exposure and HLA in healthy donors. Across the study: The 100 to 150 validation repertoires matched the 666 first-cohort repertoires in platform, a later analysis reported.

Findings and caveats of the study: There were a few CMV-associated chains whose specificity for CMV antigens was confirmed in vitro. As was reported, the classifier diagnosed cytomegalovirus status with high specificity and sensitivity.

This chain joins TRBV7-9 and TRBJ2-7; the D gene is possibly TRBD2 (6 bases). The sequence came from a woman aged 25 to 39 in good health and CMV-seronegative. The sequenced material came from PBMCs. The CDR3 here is CASSLWGGDSYEQYF. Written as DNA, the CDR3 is TGTGCCAGCAGCTTATGGGGCGGGGACTCCTACGAGCAGTACTTC.